This entry features one T cell receptor (beta chain) sequence. The antigen remains undetermined. The data belong to a study of cytomegalovirus exposure and HLA in healthy donors. Looking at the study overall: Previous work identified some 120 million unique TCR beta sequences from around 200 million T cells. Ancestry clustering placed 81% of roughly 400 genotyped donors in the Caucasian-associated cluster.

Whole-study findings and limits: Cytomegalovirus-associated status was assigned to 150 to 200 TCR beta chains.

The V segment lost 0 bases and the J segment 6 bases; nucleotides outside the gene matches: 9. This CDR3 region has 16 residues. Germline V CDR1 and CDR2: GTSNPN, SVGIG (reference sequence). PCR involved 60 Vbeta and 13 Jbeta primers. Produced via immunoSEQ multiplex PCR; TCRdb's table is partial and in-frame only. The top ten hold 5% to 8.5% of the sample, which has some 61,000 clones, more than 80% seen once. This clonotype was sampled from a human donor in good health. The source material was PBMCs. V is TRBV30 and J is TRBJ1-4, with 8 bases lining up with TRBD1. CDR3 region: CAWSVAGTGRDEKLFF. DNA for the CDR3: TGTGCCTGGAGTGTAGCGGGGACAGGACGTGATGAAAAACTGTTTTTT.